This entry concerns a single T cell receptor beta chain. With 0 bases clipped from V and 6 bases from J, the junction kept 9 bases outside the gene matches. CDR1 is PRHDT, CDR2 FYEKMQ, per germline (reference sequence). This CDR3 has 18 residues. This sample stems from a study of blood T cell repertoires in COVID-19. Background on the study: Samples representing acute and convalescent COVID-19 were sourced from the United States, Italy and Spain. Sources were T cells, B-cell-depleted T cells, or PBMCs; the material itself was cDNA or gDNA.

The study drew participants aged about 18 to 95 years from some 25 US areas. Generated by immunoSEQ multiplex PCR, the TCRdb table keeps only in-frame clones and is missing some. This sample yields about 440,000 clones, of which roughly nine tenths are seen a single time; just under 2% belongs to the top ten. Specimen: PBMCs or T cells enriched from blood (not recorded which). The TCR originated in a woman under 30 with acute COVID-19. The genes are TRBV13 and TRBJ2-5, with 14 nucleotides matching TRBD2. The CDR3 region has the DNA TGTGCCAGCAGCTTAGGCGGACTAGCGGGAGGACGTACACAGACCCAGTACTTC. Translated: CASSLGGLAGGRTQTQYF.